This passage covers 15 T cell receptor beta chains from one sample sequenced in a study of blood T cell repertoires in COVID-19. Assay used: immunoSEQ multiplex PCR; TCRdb lists only in-frame clones, some missing. The repertoire holds some 140,000 clones, nearly 80% seen once, with 1.5% to 2% in the top ten. Sequenced sample: peripheral blood. The receptors were sampled from a man at least 80 years old with acute or convalescent COVID-19.

The table lists this clone with a few counts. The chain recombines TRBV6-5 with TRBJ2-2; TRBD1 aligns across 7 bases. In germline, CDR1 is MNHEY, CDR2 SVGAGI. This CDR3 is 15 amino acids long. V gave up 6 bases and J gave up 6 bases; unmatched junction bases: 10. Here the CDR3 reads CASRSGTAAPGELFF. The CDR3 coding sequence is TGTGCCAGCAGATCCGGGACAGCGGCTCCCGGGGAGCTGTTTTTT.

The V call is TRBV6-5, the J call TRBJ2-1; 9 bases agree with TRBD1. The germline CDR1 and CDR2 sequences are MNHEY and SVGAGI. CDR3 length equals 14 residues. Trimming took 4 bases from V and 7 from J; bases not matched to a gene: 5. The CDR3 loop reads CASSSSDRGNEQFF. DNA for the CDR3: TGTGCCAGCAGTTCATCGGACAGGGGTAATGAGCAGTTCTTC.

The rearrangement joins TRBV21-1 to TRBJ2-7; the table's D call of TRBD2 was not tested on the DNA. TRBV21-1 represents a pseudogene. CDR3 length equals 15 residues. CDR3 coding DNA: TGTGCCAGCAGCAATACCCGGGCGGACTTTTACGAGCAGTACGTC. It specifies CASSNTRADFYEQYV.

The V and J genes are TRBV29-1 and TRBJ2-1, with TRBD2 matching over 10 bases. J gave up 7 bases and V 7 bases, and 7 bases lay outside the gene matches. This CDR3 region has 13 residues. CDR1 and CDR2 (germline): SQVTM, ANQGSEA. The CDR3 sequence is CSGTSGVENEQFF. The DNA of the CDR3 is TGCAGCGGTACTAGCGGGGTAGAGAATGAGCAGTTCTTC.

The rearrangement links TRBV9 to TRBJ1-1; 9 bases agree with TRBD1. This CDR3 contains 17 residues. Germline trimming cut 0 bases from V and 1 base from J; bases unmatched to any gene: 7. Germline CDR1 is SGDLS and CDR2 is YYNGEE. CDR3 DNA: TGTGCCAGCAGCGTAGCGATGGGACAGGGAAGGAACACTGAAGCTTTCTTT. Translating it yields CASSVAMGQGRNTEAFF.

The chain couples TRBV19 to TRBJ2-7; possible D gene TRBD1, 6 bases. This CDR3 is 15 amino acids long. V lost 3 bases and J lost 4, with 16 bases in between. Germline V CDR1 and CDR2: LNHDA, SQIVND (reference sequence). The CDR3 spells CASSIRGGHNYEQYF. DNA of the CDR3: TGTGCCAGTAGTATTCGAGGGGGACACAATTACGAGCAGTACTTC.

The chain carries TRBV5-1 and TRBJ2-3; 7 bases fit TRBD1. Germline CDR1 SGHRS, CDR2 YFSETQ. The CDR3 covers 15 residues. V lost 5 bases, J lost 3 bases, and 9 bases stayed unmatched. CDR3 protein: CASRQIGGFTDTQYF. Written as DNA, the CDR3 is TGCGCCAGCAGACAGATAGGGGGCTTTACAGATACGCAGTATTTT.

This clone was counted between two and nine times. The V and J genes are TRBV6-5 and TRBJ2-7, with no clear D. Looked up from germline, CDR1 is MNHEY and CDR2 is SVGAGI. CDR3 length: 14 amino acids. Trimming cost V 7 bases and J 3 bases, with 16 bases left between them. The DNA of the CDR3 is TGTGCCAGCAATCCCGATATTTGGAGCTACGAGCAGTACTTC. Translated: CASNPDIWSYEQYF.

This sequence joins TRBV7-9 and TRBJ2-3, with 13 nucleotides matching TRBD2. J was trimmed by 3 bases and V by 6 bases; bases with no gene match: 6. Per the germline V gene, CDR1 is SEHNR and CDR2 is FQNEAQ (reference sequence). CDR3 length: 16 residues. CDR3 sequence (DNA): TGTGCCAGCAGTCGACTAGCGGGGGGTACTACAGATACGCAGTATTTT. Its translation is CASSRLAGGTTDTQYF.

This chain uses TRBV7-2 with TRBJ2-1, with D possibly matching TRBD2 (7 bases). Germline values: CDR1 SGHTA, CDR2 FQGNSA. V was pared by 1 base and J by 7 bases, with 20 bases between. The CDR3 contains 17 residues. The CDR3 spells CASSLVVGGGGQNEQFF. The DNA for the CDR3 is TGTGCCAGCAGCTTAGTGGTCGGCGGGGGAGGACAGAATGAGCAGTTCTTC.

The V gene is TRBV27, the J gene TRBJ2-1; D gene unclear. Germline lookup yields CDR1 MNHEY and CDR2 SMNVEV (reference sequence). The germline V and J ends were trimmed by 3 bases and 2 bases, with 8 bases remaining between them. This CDR3 has 14 amino acids. CDR3 protein: CASSLRRAYNEQFF. The CDR3 region has the DNA TGTGCCAGCAGTTTGAGACGGGCCTACAATGAGCAGTTCTTC.

With respect to this clone: One end of the junction varies from germline; a read error may be responsible. The V call is TRBV29-1, the J call TRBJ1-1, with D unclear. From germline, CDR1 is SQVTM and CDR2 ANQGSEA. The CDR3 has 12 residues. CDR3 nucleotide sequence: TGCAGCGTCGACGTCTCTATGGGAGCCCAGTCCTTT. It specifies CSVDVSMGAQSF.

In its sample, this clone was seen once. V gene TRBV10-3 combines with J gene TRBJ1-5; 7 positions match TRBD1. Germline lookup yields CDR1 ENHRY and CDR2 SYGVKD. The CDR3 covers 15 residues. Losses at the gene ends were 3 bases for V and 2 bases for J; bases not matched to a gene: 4. Here the CDR3 DNA reads TGTGCCATCAGTGAAACAGGGGATCGCAATCAGCCCCAGCATTTT. This codes for CAISETGDRNQPQHF.

The V call is TRBV28, the J call TRBJ2-3; D is perhaps TRBD2 (6 bases). The V gene's germline CDR1 is MDHEN and CDR2 SYDVKM. V lost 4 bases and J 0 bases, leaving 11 bases between the germline ends. The CDR3 loop spans 15 amino acids. The chain's CDR3 is CASSSAGLSTDTQYF. Here the CDR3 DNA reads TGTGCCAGCAGTTCCGCGGGGCTAAGCACAGATACGCAGTATTTT.

The CDR3, as DNA: TGTGCCAGCAGCTCCACATCAGGGGGAAACACCATATATTTT. It yields the protein CASSSTSGGNTIYF. The V and J genes are TRBV3-1 (or the pseudogene TRBV3-2) and TRBJ1-3; D is perhaps TRBD1 (5 bases). Trimming pared 5 bases from V and 4 bases from J, leaving 12 bases between. This CDR3 is built from 14 residues. Germline CDR1 reads LGHDT; CDR2 reads YNNKEL (reference sequence).